The entry that follows covers one T cell receptor (beta chain) sequence. What it recognizes is unknown. The CDR3 runs 14 residues. Per the germline V gene, CDR1 is SNHLY and CDR2 is FYNNEI. These data originate in a study of cytomegalovirus exposure and HLA in healthy donors. Study conclusions and caveats: Most TCR beta V segments were productive about 90% or about 30% of the time in an earlier analysis. It emerged from a later analysis that several of the most significant clusters appeared to be linked to common viral pathogens. Investigators reported 164 TCR beta chains as tied to cytomegalovirus.

PCR employed 60 Vbeta and 13 Jbeta primers. Some clones are missing from TCRdb's copy, which holds only in-frame ones; the method was immunoSEQ multiplex PCR. Of around 130,000 clones detected, approximately 80% appear once; the ten largest clones hold 1.5% to 2%. All donors participated as healthy donors of bone marrow. The sequence derives from a man aged 18 to 35 in good health and CMV-seronegative. The chain recombines TRBV2 with TRBJ2-5; D is undetermined. Near its end, the DNA agrees better with TRBJ2-7, so the J call may be wrong. The specimen sequenced was PBMCs. The chain's CDR3 is CASRITDFSYEQYF. CDR3 bases: TGTGCCAGCAGGATCACCGACTTCTCCTACGAGCAGTACTTC.